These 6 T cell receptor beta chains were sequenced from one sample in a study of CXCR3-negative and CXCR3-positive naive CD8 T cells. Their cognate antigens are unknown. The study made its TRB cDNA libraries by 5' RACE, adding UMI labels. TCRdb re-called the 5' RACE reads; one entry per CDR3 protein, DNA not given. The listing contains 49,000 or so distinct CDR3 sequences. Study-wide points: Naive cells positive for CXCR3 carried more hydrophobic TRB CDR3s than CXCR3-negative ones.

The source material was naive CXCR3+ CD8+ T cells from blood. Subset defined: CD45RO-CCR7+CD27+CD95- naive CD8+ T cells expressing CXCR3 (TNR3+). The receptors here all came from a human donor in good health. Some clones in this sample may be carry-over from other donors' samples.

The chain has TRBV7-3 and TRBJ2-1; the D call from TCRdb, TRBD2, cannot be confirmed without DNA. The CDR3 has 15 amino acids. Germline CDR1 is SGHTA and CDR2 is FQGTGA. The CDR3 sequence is CASSSSGGPMDEQFF.

The CDR3 here is CASNEKGLSSYNSPLHF. The chain recombines TRBV12-3 or TRBV12-4 with TRBJ1-6; TCRdb designates TRBD1, a call that cannot be tested without DNA. The length of the CDR3 is 17 residues.

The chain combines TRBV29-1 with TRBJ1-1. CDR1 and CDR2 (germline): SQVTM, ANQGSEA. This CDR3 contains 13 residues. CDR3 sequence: CSIITEMNTEAFF.

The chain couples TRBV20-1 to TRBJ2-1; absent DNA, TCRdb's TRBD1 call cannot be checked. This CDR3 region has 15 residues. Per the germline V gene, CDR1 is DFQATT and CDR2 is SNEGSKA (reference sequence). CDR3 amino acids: CSARDNPRGGDEQFF.

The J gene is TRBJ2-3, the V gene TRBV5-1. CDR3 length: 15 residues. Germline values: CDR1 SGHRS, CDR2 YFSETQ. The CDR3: CASSLVGFFTDTQYF. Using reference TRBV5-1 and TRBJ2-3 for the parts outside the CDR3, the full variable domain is KAGVTQTPRYLIKTRGQQVTLSCSPISGHRSVSWYQQTPGQGLQFLFEYFSETQRNKGNFPGRFSGRQFSNSRSEMNVSTLELGDSALYLCASSLVGFFTDTQYFGPGTRLTVL.

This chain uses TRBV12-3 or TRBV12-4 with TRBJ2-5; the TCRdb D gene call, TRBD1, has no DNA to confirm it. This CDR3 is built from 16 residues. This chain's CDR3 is CASSFLRAGEGETQYF.